Below, 17 T cell receptor beta chains from the same sample are listed, as sequenced in a study of control samples from healthy donors and cancer patients. TCRdb's table, derived via immunoSEQ multiplex PCR, lists solely in-frame clones and lacks some. The data contain roughly 150,000 clones, roughly 93% of them singletons. Sequenced sample: blood. The receptors here all came from a man aged 18 to 29 in good health.

This clone was observed once. The gene calls are TRBV9 and TRBJ2-5; the D is unclear. V lost 0 bases and J 5 bases, leaving 8 bases between the germline ends. CDR1 is SGDLS and CDR2 is YYNGEE in the germline V gene. This CDR3 is built from 13 residues. As DNA, the CDR3 is TGTGCCAGCAGCGTAGCTCTGGGTGAGACCCAGTACTTC. Residues: CASSVALGETQYF.

This sequence joins TRBV7-8 and TRBJ1-3, with D tentatively TRBD1 (5 bases). From germline, CDR1 is SGHVS and CDR2 FQNEAQ. This CDR3 is 16 amino acids long. The germline V and J ends were trimmed by 1 base and 7 bases, with 17 bases remaining between them. The CDR3 DNA is TGTGCCAGCAGCTTAGAGGACACCTACGGAGGGAACACCATATATTTT. Protein sequence: CASSLEDTYGGNTIYF.

This clone has just a few counts. The chain links TRBV25-1 to TRBJ1-3; D unresolved. V was cut by 8 bases and J by 0 bases, with 8 bases left in between. The CDR3 runs to 13 residues. Germline V gene lookup returns CDR1 MGHDK and CDR2 SYGVNS. This CDR3 is CASHRSSGNTIYF. CDR3 DNA: TGTGCCAGCCACCGCAGCTCTGGAAACACCATATATTTT.

The V and J genes are TRBV13 and TRBJ2-2; TRBD1 aligns across 7 bases. Germline CDR1 reads PRHDT; CDR2 reads FYEKMQ (reference sequence). V lost 2 bases, J lost 4 bases, and 7 bases stayed unmatched. The CDR3 contains 16 residues. CDR3 in amino acids: CASSLRGRGFTGELFF. In nucleotides, the CDR3 is TGTGCCAGCAGCTTAAGGGGCAGGGGGTTCACCGGGGAGCTGTTTTTT. Full variable domain (outside the CDR3, taken from reference TRBV13 and TRBJ2-2): AAGVIQSPRHLIKEKRETATLKCYPIPRHDTVYWYQQGPGQDPQFLISFYEKMQSDKGSIPDRFSAQQFSDYHSELNMSSLELGDSALYFCASSLRGRGFTGELFFGEGSRLTVL.

V gene TRBV7-2 combines with J gene TRBJ2-1; a possible D gene is TRBD2 (5 bases). CDR1 SGHTA and CDR2 FQGNSA come from the germline V gene. V lost 2 bases to trimming and J lost 2 bases, with 13 bases between them. This CDR3 contains 16 residues. The CDR3 nucleotides are TGTGCCAGCAGCTTACCCATGGGAGCTGCCTACAATGAGCAGTTCTTC. Protein sequence: CASSLPMGAAYNEQFF.

This clone occurred once. This chain links TRBV3-1 (or the pseudogene TRBV3-2) with TRBJ2-3; no clear D. The V and J ends lost 6 bases and 1 base respectively, with 11 bases between them. The CDR3 totals 14 residues. CDR1 and CDR2 from the germline V gene are LGHDT and YNNKEL (reference sequence). This CDR3 reads CASSQLAGTDTQYF. As DNA, the CDR3 is TGTGCCAGCAGTCAACTTGCGGGCACAGATACGCAGTATTTT.

The chain links TRBV20-1 to TRBJ2-1, with 7 bases matching TRBD2. The junction had 9 bases not matched to a gene; V was cut back by 3 bases and J by 10 bases. CDR3 size: 13 residues. Germline V lookup: CDR1 DFQATT, CDR2 SNEGSKA (reference sequence). For the CDR3, the DNA is TGCAGTGCTAGTCTCTCGGGAGGCGGGGAGCAGTTCTTC. Residues: CSASLSGGGEQFF.

The chain carries TRBV11-2 and TRBJ1-5; D ambiguous. CDR1 is SGHAT and CDR2 is FQNNGV in the germline V gene. The CDR3 extends over 16 amino acids. Trimming took 1 base from V and 1 from J, leaving 11 bases between them. This CDR3 reads CASSLVAGGSNQPQHF. For the CDR3, the DNA is TGTGCCAGCAGCTTAGTAGCGGGTGGGAGCAATCAGCCCCAGCATTTT.

The rearrangement uses TRBV3-1 (or the pseudogene TRBV3-2) and TRBJ2-6; D not certain. V lost 5 bases to trimming and J lost 2 bases, with 13 bases between them. This CDR3 is 16 amino acids long. Per germline, CDR1 LGHDT and CDR2 YNNKEL (reference sequence). The chain's CDR3 is CASSEGFGTGANVLTF. CDR3 coding DNA: TGTGCCAGCAGCGAAGGTTTTGGGACTGGGGCCAACGTCCTGACTTTC.

The V gene is TRBV10-3, the J gene TRBJ2-3, with TRBD2 identical over 8 bases. The germline V gene has CDR1 ENHRY and CDR2 SYGVKD. With V trimmed by 2 bases and J by 0 bases, 10 bases remained unmatched. The length of the CDR3 is 18 residues. In DNA, the CDR3 is TGTGCCATCAGTGAGGTAGCGGGGCGTACCACAAGCACAGATACGCAGTATTTT. It codes for CAISEVAGRTTSTDTQYF.

The chain uses TRBV9 and TRBJ2-3, with 7 bases lining up with TRBD1. Per the germline V gene, CDR1 is SGDLS and CDR2 is YYNGEE. With V trimmed by 2 bases and J by 2 bases, 8 bases remained unmatched. The CDR3 runs 16 residues. This chain's CDR3 is CASSVGQRFFTDTQYF. DNA for the CDR3: TGTGCCAGCAGCGTGGGACAGAGATTCTTCACAGATACGCAGTATTTT.

V gene TRBV6-5 combines with J gene TRBJ1-1; 9 bases are a match to TRBD1. Germline V lookup: CDR1 MNHEY, CDR2 SVGAGI. The CDR3 sequence is 15 residues long. The V gene end was trimmed by 4 bases and the J gene end by 4 bases; junction bases not matched to a gene: 7. The CDR3 spells CASSFRDRVFTEAFF. The CDR3 DNA reads TGTGCCAGCAGTTTCCGGGACAGGGTTTTCACTGAAGCTTTCTTT.

The chain links TRBV6-5 to TRBJ2-7, with D tentatively TRBD1 (5 bases). Per the germline V gene, CDR1 is MNHEY and CDR2 is SVGAGI. CDR3 length equals 13 residues. Trimming took 10 bases from V and 0 from J, leaving 13 bases between them. DNA of the CDR3: TGTGCCACTACAGGTTACCACTCCTACGAGCAGTACTTC. It is translated as CATTGYHSYEQYF.

This sequence joins TRBV7-9 and TRBJ1-1; TRBD1 might be the D (5 bases). CDR1 and CDR2 from the germline V gene are SEHNR and FQNEAQ (reference sequence). This CDR3 is built from 13 residues. Trimming left V 9 bases short and J 2 bases short, with 13 bases between. The CDR3 coding sequence is TGTGCCAGTAGCCGGGGGTCCAACACTGAAGCTTTCTTT. This encodes CASSRGSNTEAFF.

For the CDR3, the DNA is TGCGCCAGCAGCTTGGCCGGGCGGAATAACTACAATGAGCAGTTCTTC. Translation: CASSLAGRNNYNEQFF. The gene calls are TRBV5-1 and TRBJ2-1; D is unresolved. Germline V CDR1 and CDR2: SGHRS, YFSETQ. The germline V and J ends were trimmed by 0 bases and 3 bases, with 13 bases remaining between them. The CDR3 is 16 amino acids.

J is TRBJ2-6 and V is TRBV6-2 or TRBV6-3; the match to TRBD1 covers 8 bases. The germline CDR1 and CDR2 sequences are MNHEY and SVGEGT. CDR3 length: 16 residues. V dropped 4 bases and J dropped 2; count of bases not matched to a gene: 4. CDR3 sequence: CASSSSGGAGANVLTF. The CDR3 DNA reads as TGTGCCAGCAGTTCCTCAGGGGGCGCTGGGGCCAACGTCCTGACTTTC.

This clone was observed once. V is TRBV30 and J is TRBJ1-2; the D gene is possibly TRBD1 (6 bases). This CDR3 contains 14 residues. CDR1 and CDR2 (germline): GTSNPN, SVGIG (reference sequence). V lost 5 bases and J lost 5, with 18 bases in between. CDR3 sequence: CAWERDTYAYGYTF. CDR3 DNA: TGTGCCTGGGAAAGGGACACGTACGCTTATGGCTACACCTTC.